This T cell receptor beta chain was identified in a study of post-analysis software for immune sequencing data. Germline V CDR1 and CDR2: SGDLS, YYNGEE. V lost 3 bases and J 1 base, leaving 11 bases between the germline ends. The CDR3 spans 14 residues. Comment on this clonotype: The antigen remains undetermined.

TCR beta cDNA libraries had unique molecular identifiers. Input populations of roughly 0.95 to 10 million T cells gave rise to around 500,000 cDNA molecules. TCRdb independently ran MiXCR on the PCR reads; one entry per CDR3 protein. The repertoire holds roughly 800,000 distinct CDR3 sequences, with approximately 57% as singletons. General study results and limits: With TRBV5-6, TRBV5-1 and TRBV20-1 included, several TRBV segments were more frequent in patients than in controls. Controls significantly exceeded multiple sclerosis patients in normalized Chao1 diversity. Pronounced co-clustering by F measure was evident among identically batched samples.

The rearrangement joins TRBV9 to TRBJ2-7, with D possibly TRBD1 on 6 matching bases. The sequencing input was blood. The sequence derives from a girl between 5 and 17 years old with multiple sclerosis. The CDR3 DNA follows: TGTGCCAGCAGCGCCGGGACAACTTCCTACGAGCAGTACTTC. Amino acid sequence: CASSAGTTSYEQYF.